These 28 T cell receptor beta chains were sequenced from one sample in a study of Ad26.COV2.S vaccination and SARS-CoV-2 variants. Treatment specified: roughly 19 received Ad26.COV2.S at low or high dose, single or two shots; several received placebo; per-sample allocation not given. Vaccine and placebo recipients were sampled on day 63 after the first injection. Only in-frame clones appear in the TCRdb table, and some are missing; sequencing was by immunoSEQ multiplex PCR. Among roughly 320,000 clones, around 83% were seen once, and the ten largest hold approximately 2%. Material: peripheral blood, obtained in a trial of Ad26.COV2.S vaccine versus placebo. All receptors come from a person between 18 and 60 years old who received the Ad26.COV2.S COVID-19 vaccine or a placebo.

The V call is TRBV11-2, the J call TRBJ1-2; 8 positions match TRBD1. V shed 1 base, J shed 7 bases, and the junction held 5 bases outside the gene matches. CDR3 length: 14 residues. Germline-derived CDR1 and CDR2 are SGHAT and FQNNGV. This CDR3 reads CASSLGVQGAGYTF. DNA of the CDR3: TGTGCCAGCAGCTTAGGCGTTCAGGGGGCTGGCTACACCTTC. Based on the CDR3 plus reference TRBV11-2 and TRBJ1-2, the full variable domain is EAGVAQSPRYKIIEKRQSVAFWCNPISGHATLYWYQQILGQGPKLLIQFQNNGVVDDSQLPKDRFSAERLKGVDSTLKIQPAKLEDSAVYLCASSLGVQGAGYTFGSGTRLTVV.

This clone was counted between two and nine times. The chain recombines TRBV11-2 with TRBJ2-5, with TRBD1 matching over 8 bases. Germline CDR1 and CDR2: SGHAT and FQNNGV. Trimming took 5 bases from V and 3 from J; bases not matched to a gene: 2. The CDR3 has 13 amino acids. Written as DNA, the CDR3 is TGTGCCAGCAGCCCGGACAGGGAAGAGACCCAGTACTTC. The encoded protein is CASSPDREETQYF.

The chain couples TRBV19 to TRBJ2-7, with D perhaps TRBD1 or TRBD2 (5 bases each). The CDR3 totals 15 residues. Germline loops: CDR1 LNHDA, CDR2 SQIVND (reference sequence). V was shortened by 6 bases and J by 2 bases, with 17 bases between the two germline ends. Written as DNA, the CDR3 is TGTGCCAGTAGCGCGAGGGGCAGGGTGGCCTACGAGCAGTACTTC. Encoded protein: CASSARGRVAYEQYF.

The chain links TRBV12-5 to TRBJ1-2; D is possibly TRBD1 (5 bases). Trimming took off 1 base at V and 2 bases at J, with 8 bases between the two ends. The CDR3 is made up of 14 amino acids. CDR1 and CDR2 from the germline V gene are LGHNT and FRNRAP. The CDR3 sequence is CASGLDRSNYGYTF. CDR3 DNA: TGTGCTAGTGGTTTGGACAGGTCCAACTATGGCTACACCTTC.

The chain is built from TRBV19 and TRBJ1-1; D possibly corresponds to TRBD1 (5 bases). The germline V and J ends were trimmed by 5 bases and 1 base, with 11 bases remaining between them. The CDR3 runs to 14 residues. CDR1 is LNHDA and CDR2 is SQIVND in the germline V gene (reference sequence). For the CDR3, the DNA is TGTGCCAGTAGTCTCCCCGGACAGAACACTGAAGCTTTCTTT. Translation gives CASSLPGQNTEAFF.

The chain recombines TRBV6-4 with TRBJ2-2; no reliable D call. From germline, CDR1 is MRHNA and CDR2 SNTAGT. The CDR3 sequence is 14 residues long. Trimming stripped 7 bases from V and 4 bases from J, with 13 bases between. In DNA form, the CDR3 reads TGTGCCAGCACTAGTTTTCCGGGCACCGGGGAGCTGTTTTTT. It specifies CASTSFPGTGELFF.

V gene TRBV6-6 combines with J gene TRBJ2-3, with 7 nucleotides matching TRBD1. There are 16 residues in the CDR3. Trimming cost V 5 bases and J 5 bases; bases outside gene matches: 13. Per the germline V gene, CDR1 is MNHNY and CDR2 is SVGAGI (reference sequence). CDR3 in DNA: TGTGCCAGCAGTCGAGTCCCGGGACAGTCCCAAGATACGCAGTATTTT. Its protein product is CASSRVPGQSQDTQYF.

The chain combines TRBV28 with TRBJ2-7; D call uncertain. V gave up 5 bases and J gave up 4 bases, with 12 bases separating them. Germline assignment: CDR1 MDHEN and CDR2 SYDVKM. The CDR3 length is 13 residues. CDR3: CASSPSHQYEQYF. As DNA, the CDR3 is TGTGCCAGCAGTCCTAGTCACCAGTACGAGCAGTACTTC.

The rearrangement links TRBV7-2 to TRBJ1-2, with D unresolved. The CDR3 consists of 14 residues. The germline gives CDR1 SGHTA, CDR2 FQGNSA. Trimming pared 0 bases from V and 4 bases from J, leaving 9 bases between. Here the CDR3 DNA reads TGTGCCAGCAGCTTAGCGCCAGGTCCCTATGGCTACACCTTC. This encodes CASSLAPGPYGYTF.

Comments on this clone: Other DNA variants within this sample encode the same CDR3. The rearrangement links TRBV5-1 to TRBJ1-5; tentatively, D is TRBD1 (6 bases). The V gene lost 4 bases and the J gene lost 3 bases, with 11 bases spanning the gap. CDR1 and CDR2 (germline): SGHRS, YFSETQ. The CDR3 loop spans 14 amino acids. CDR3 nucleotide sequence: TGCGCCAGCAGCCCTACAGGGCCCAATCAGCCCCAGCATTTT. It codes for CASSPTGPNQPQHF.

The chain uses TRBV7-9 and TRBJ2-5; D perhaps matches TRBD1 (6 bases). Trimming shortened V by 3 bases and J by 4 bases, and 12 bases separated the two germline ends. This CDR3 contains 14 residues. Germline V gene data show CDR1 as SEHNR and CDR2 as FQNEAQ (reference sequence). The CDR3: CASSFPDRLETQYF. The CDR3 coding sequence is TGTGCCAGCAGCTTCCCTGACAGGTTAGAGACCCAGTACTTC. The full variable domain, with the rest looked up from reference TRBV7-9 and TRBJ2-5, is DTGVSQNPRHKITKRGQNVTFRCDPISEHNRLYWYRQTLGQGPEFLTYFQNEAQLEKSRLLSDRFSAERPKGSFSTLEIQRTEQGDSAMYLCASSFPDRLETQYFGPGTRLLVL.

The chain uses TRBV25-1 and TRBJ1-3; no firm D call. Germline values: CDR1 MGHDK, CDR2 SYGVNS. CDR3 size: 15 residues. Trimming removed 1 base from V and 2 bases from J, with 9 bases in between. The CDR3 DNA reads TGTGCCAGCAGTGAATTGCGGGATCCTGGAAACACCATATATTTT. This codes for CASSELRDPGNTIYF.

The genes are TRBV3-1 (or the pseudogene TRBV3-2) and TRBJ1-3; TRBD1 aligns across 9 bases. Per germline, CDR1 LGHDT and CDR2 YNNKEL (reference sequence). Losses at the gene ends were 0 bases for V and 2 bases for J; bases not matched to a gene: 5. The CDR3 sequence is 17 residues long. CDR3 residues: CASSQDMTGGTGNTIYF. In DNA form, the CDR3 reads TGTGCCAGCAGCCAAGATATGACAGGGGGAACTGGAAACACCATATATTTT.

This rearrangement joins TRBV10-3 to TRBJ2-2; D ambiguous. The CDR3 loop spans 15 amino acids. Germline loops: CDR1 ENHRY, CDR2 SYGVKD. Trimming pared 4 bases from V and 1 base from J, leaving 10 bases between. CDR3 region: CAISAQKGNTGELFF. Written as DNA, the CDR3 is TGTGCCATCAGTGCCCAGAAGGGGAACACCGGGGAGCTGTTTTTT.

The chain has TRBV25-1 and TRBJ1-3; perhaps TRBD1 as D (6 bases). Germline loops: CDR1 MGHDK, CDR2 SYGVNS. CDR3 size: 16 residues. V was pared by 6 bases and J by 4 bases, with 19 bases between. The CDR3 here is CASSRDTALGGNTIYF. The CDR3 coding sequence is TGTGCCAGCAGCCGGGACACGGCTCTGGGAGGAAACACCATATATTTT.

In this sample, this clone turned up once. V and J are TRBV18 and TRBJ1-4, with a possible D match to TRBD1 (5 bases). CDR3 size: 14 residues. Between the trimmed V and J ends, which lost 1 base and 7 bases, there was a span of 10 bases. Germline V gene sequence: CDR1 KGHSH, CDR2 LQKENI. The CDR3 spells CASSPQTGGEKLFF. The CDR3 DNA is TGTGCCAGCTCACCACAAACAGGAGGTGAAAAACTGTTTTTT. The full variable domain, its missing parts supplied by reference TRBV18 and TRBJ1-4, is NAGVMQNPRHLVRRRGQEARLRCSPMKGHSHVYWYRQLPEEGLKFMVYLQKENIIDESGMPKERFSAEFPKEGPSILRIQQVVRGDSAAYFCASSPQTGGEKLFFGSGTQLSVL.

This clone was observed once. The chain links TRBV2 to TRBJ2-7; 9 nucleotides match TRBD1. V shed 7 bases and J 1 base; nucleotides not matched to a gene: 5. CDR3 length equals 14 residues. The germline V gene encodes CDR1 SNHLY and CDR2 FYNNEI. The CDR3 spells CASISGTGSYEQYF. The DNA for the CDR3 is TGTGCCAGCATCTCCGGGACAGGGTCCTACGAGCAGTACTTC.

The chain recombines TRBV7-2 with TRBJ1-4, with D maybe TRBD1 (5 bases). Germline V CDR1 and CDR2: SGHTA, FQGNSA. Trimming shortened V by 5 bases and J by 2 bases, and 6 bases separated the two germline ends. This CDR3 has 13 residues. The CDR3 region is CASSRDTNEKLFF. The DNA for the CDR3 is TGTGCCAGCAGCCGGGACACTAATGAAAAACTGTTTTTT. The variable domain in full, completed from reference TRBV7-2 and TRBJ1-4, reads GAGVSQSPSNKVTEKGKDVELRCDPISGHTALYWYRQSLGQGLEFLIYFQGNSAPDKSGLPSDRFSAERTGGSVSTLTIQRTQQEDSAVYLCASSRDTNEKLFFGSGTQLSVL.

The J gene is TRBJ1-5, the V gene TRBV6-5; D unresolved. From germline, CDR1 is MNHEY and CDR2 SVGAGI. This CDR3 spans 13 amino acids. V was clipped by 8 bases and J by 1 base, with 9 bases between them. The CDR3 reads CASEVGSNQPQHF. CDR3 nucleotide sequence: TGTGCCAGCGAGGTGGGGAGCAATCAGCCCCAGCATTTT.

The chain links TRBV6-5 to TRBJ2-1; 7 bases line up with TRBD1. The CDR3 sequence is 16 residues long. The junction had 7 bases not matched to a gene; V was cut back by 0 bases and J by 5 bases. From germline, CDR1 is MNHEY and CDR2 SVGAGI. The CDR3 spells CASSYSPGQWDNEQFF. CDR3 DNA sequence: TGTGCCAGCAGTTACTCACCGGGACAGTGGGACAATGAGCAGTTCTTC.

This sequence joins TRBV6-1 and TRBJ2-5; 7 nucleotides match TRBD1. CDR1 and CDR2 (germline): MNHNS, SASEGT. The CDR3 consists of 15 residues. V shed 1 base, J shed 4 bases, and the junction held 6 bases outside the gene matches. CDR3 DNA sequence: TGTGCCAGCAGTGAAGAGCCGACAGGGCCAGAGACCCAGTACTTC. It codes for CASSEEPTGPETQYF.

The chain links TRBV7-2 to TRBJ2-7; 8 nucleotides align to TRBD1. Germline V CDR1 and CDR2: SGHTA, FQGNSA. This CDR3 contains 15 residues. J lost 1 base, V lost 6 bases, and 8 bases had no gene match. CDR3 sequence reads: CASRSQGDHSYEQYF. In DNA, the CDR3 is TGTGCCAGCAGGTCACAGGGGGACCATTCCTACGAGCAGTACTTC.

There are a few counts of this clone. The chain recombines TRBV9 with TRBJ1-1; a possible D gene is TRBD1 (5 bases). V was pared by 3 bases and J by 4 bases, with 13 bases between. The germline CDR1 and CDR2 sequences are SGDLS and YYNGEE. The CDR3 loop spans 14 amino acids. CDR3 amino acids: CASSENPGSTEAFF. In DNA, the CDR3 is TGTGCCAGCAGCGAAAACCCAGGGAGCACTGAAGCTTTCTTT.

This chain uses TRBV18 with TRBJ1-2, with D maybe TRBD1 (6 bases). V shed 2 bases and J shed 5 bases, with 15 bases lying between them. Germline V gene data show CDR1 as KGHSH and CDR2 as LQKENI. This CDR3 contains 15 residues. The CDR3 spells CASSPEGTLSYGYTF. The CDR3 DNA reads TGTGCCAGCTCACCAGAGGGGACACTCTCGTATGGCTACACCTTC.

The J gene is TRBJ2-1, the V gene TRBV5-1, with D tentatively TRBD1 (5 bases). Trimming took 0 bases from V and 5 from J, leaving 15 bases between them. The CDR3 runs 16 residues. CDR1 is SGHRS, CDR2 YFSETQ, per germline. The CDR3: CASSLGVAGPHNEQFF. CDR3 in DNA: TGCGCCAGCAGCTTGGGGGTCGCAGGGCCCCACAATGAGCAGTTCTTC.

CDR3 region: CASSQVTSAGETQYF. The CDR3, as DNA: TGCGCCAGCAGCCAAGTCACTAGCGCGGGAGAGACCCAGTACTTC. The chain has TRBV4-3 and TRBJ2-5; TRBD2 agrees at 7 bases. V was pared by 1 base and J by 4 bases, with 6 bases of the junction left unmatched. This CDR3 is 15 amino acids long. Germline V gives CDR1 LGHNA, CDR2 YSLEER.

This clone was observed a handful of times. The chain is built from TRBV4-2 and TRBJ2-2, with 10 bases fitting TRBD2. This CDR3 comprises 17 residues. Germline V lookup: CDR1 LGHNA, CDR2 YNFKEQ. V lost 5 bases, J lost 3 bases, and 9 bases stayed unmatched. In nucleotides, the CDR3 is TGTGCCAGCAGCTTGCAGCGGGGGGGCATGGACACCGGGGAGCTGTTTTTT. Encoded protein: CASSLQRGGMDTGELFF.

The rearrangement links TRBV9 to TRBJ1-6; D unclear. CDR3 length: 15 amino acids. Germline lookup yields CDR1 SGDLS and CDR2 YYNGEE. With 0 bases removed from V and 8 bases from J, the gap between germline ends came to 12 bases. The CDR3 reads CASSVVGGPDSPLHF. DNA of the CDR3: TGTGCCAGCAGCGTAGTGGGAGGCCCAGATTCACCCCTCCACTTT.